This entry concerns a single TCR beta chain. As processed by the authors: Estimated nucleated cell counts came from reference gene primer amplification. The protocol was immunoSEQ multiplex PCR, while the TCRdb copy is restricted to in-frame clones and leaves out a portion. The DNA was the basis for D and trimming; V, J and clone size are from that table. The sample lists about 72,000 clones; around 93% were seen once. V shed 5 bases and J 7 bases; nucleotides not matched to a gene: 18. Germline V gives CDR1 LNHDA, CDR2 SQIVND (reference sequence). The CDR3 loop spans 19 amino acids. The data derive from a study of blood T cell repertoires in COVID-19. Study in general: PBMCs, B-cell-depleted T cells, or T cells provided the cDNA or gDNA that made up the material.

The sequenced sample was peripheral blood. This TCR came from a human donor in a cohort sampled during active COVID-19. J is TRBJ2-1 and V is TRBV19, with 12 bases fitting TRBD2. The CDR3 region is CASSHPIRLAGGPGNEQFF. CDR3 nucleotide sequence: TGTGCCAGTAGTCACCCGATCCGGCTAGCGGGGGGGCCCGGAAATGAGCAGTTCTTC.